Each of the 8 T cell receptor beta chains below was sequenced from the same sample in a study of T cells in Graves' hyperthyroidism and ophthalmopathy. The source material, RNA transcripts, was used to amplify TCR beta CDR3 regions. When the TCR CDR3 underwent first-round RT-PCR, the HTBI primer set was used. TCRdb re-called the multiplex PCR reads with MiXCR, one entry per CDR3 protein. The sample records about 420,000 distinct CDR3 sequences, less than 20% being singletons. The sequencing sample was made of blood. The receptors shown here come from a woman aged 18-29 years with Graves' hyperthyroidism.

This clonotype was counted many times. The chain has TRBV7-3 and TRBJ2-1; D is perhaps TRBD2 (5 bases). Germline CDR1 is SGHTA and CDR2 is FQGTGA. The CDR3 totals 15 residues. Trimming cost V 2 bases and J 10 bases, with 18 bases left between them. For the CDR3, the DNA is TGTGCCAGCAGCTTACTGCCGACTACTTCGGGGGAGCAGTTCTTC. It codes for CASSLLPTTSGEQFF.

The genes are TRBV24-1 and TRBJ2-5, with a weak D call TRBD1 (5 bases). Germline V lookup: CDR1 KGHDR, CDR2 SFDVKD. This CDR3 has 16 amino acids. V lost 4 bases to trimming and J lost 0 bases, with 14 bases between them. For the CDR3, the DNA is TGTGCCACCAGTGACTCCCGACAGAACAACCAAGAGACCCAGTACTTC. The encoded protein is CATSDSRQNNQETQYF.

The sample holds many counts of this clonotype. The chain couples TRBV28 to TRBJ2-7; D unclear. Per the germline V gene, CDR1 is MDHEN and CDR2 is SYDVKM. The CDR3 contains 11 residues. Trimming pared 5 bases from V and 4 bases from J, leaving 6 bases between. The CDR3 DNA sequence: TGTGCCAGCAGTCGAAGATACGAGCAGTACTTC. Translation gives CASSRRYEQYF.

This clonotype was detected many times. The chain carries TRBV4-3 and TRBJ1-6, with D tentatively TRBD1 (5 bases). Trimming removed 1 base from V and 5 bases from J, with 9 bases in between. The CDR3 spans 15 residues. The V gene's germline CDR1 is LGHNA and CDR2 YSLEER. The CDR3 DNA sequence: TGCGCCAGCAGCCAAGGGGTGGGACATAATTCACCCCTCCACTTT. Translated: CASSQGVGHNSPLHF.

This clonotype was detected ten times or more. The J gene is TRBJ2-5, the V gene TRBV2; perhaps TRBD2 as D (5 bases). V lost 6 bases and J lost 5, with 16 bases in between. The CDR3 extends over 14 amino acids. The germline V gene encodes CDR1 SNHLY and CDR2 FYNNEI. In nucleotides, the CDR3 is TGTGCCAGCAGCGGACTCCCCCTAGGGGAGACCCAGTACTTC. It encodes CASSGLPLGETQYF.

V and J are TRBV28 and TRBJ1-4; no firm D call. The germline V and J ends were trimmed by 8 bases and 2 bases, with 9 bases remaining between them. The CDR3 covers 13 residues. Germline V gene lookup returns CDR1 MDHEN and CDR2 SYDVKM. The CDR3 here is CASLKITNEKLFF. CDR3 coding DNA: TGTGCCAGCTTAAAGATTACTAATGAAAAACTGTTTTTT. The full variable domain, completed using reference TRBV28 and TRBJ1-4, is DVKVTQSSRYLVKRTGEKVFLECVQDMDHENMFWYRQDPGLGLRLIYFSYDVKMKEKGDIPEGYSVSREKKERFSLILESASTNQTSMYLCASLKITNEKLFFGSGTQLSVL.

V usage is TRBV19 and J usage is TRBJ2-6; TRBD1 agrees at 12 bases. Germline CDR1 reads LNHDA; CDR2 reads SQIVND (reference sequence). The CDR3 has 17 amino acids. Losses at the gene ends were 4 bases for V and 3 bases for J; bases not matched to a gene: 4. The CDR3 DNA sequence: TGTGCCAGTAGTACCGGGACAGGGGGCGGTGGGGCCAACGTCCTGACTTTC. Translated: CASSTGTGGGGANVLTF.

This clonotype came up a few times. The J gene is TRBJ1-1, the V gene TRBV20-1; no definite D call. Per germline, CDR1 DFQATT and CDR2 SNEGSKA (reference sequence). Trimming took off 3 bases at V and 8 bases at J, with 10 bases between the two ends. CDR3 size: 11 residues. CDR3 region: CSASTVREAFF. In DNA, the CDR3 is TGCAGTGCTAGCACAGTTAGAGAAGCTTTCTTT.